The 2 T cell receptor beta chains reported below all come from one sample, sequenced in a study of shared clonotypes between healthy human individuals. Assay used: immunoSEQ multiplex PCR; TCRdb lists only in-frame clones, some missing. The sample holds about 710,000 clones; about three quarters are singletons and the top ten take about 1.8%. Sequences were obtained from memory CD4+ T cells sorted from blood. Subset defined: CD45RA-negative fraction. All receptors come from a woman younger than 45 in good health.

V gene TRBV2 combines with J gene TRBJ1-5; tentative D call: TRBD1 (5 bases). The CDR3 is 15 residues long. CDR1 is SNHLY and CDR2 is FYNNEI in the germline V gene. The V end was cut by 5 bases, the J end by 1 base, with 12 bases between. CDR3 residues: CASSNQGVSNQPQHF. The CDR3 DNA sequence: TGTGCCAGCAGTAACCAGGGAGTGAGCAATCAGCCCCAGCATTTT.

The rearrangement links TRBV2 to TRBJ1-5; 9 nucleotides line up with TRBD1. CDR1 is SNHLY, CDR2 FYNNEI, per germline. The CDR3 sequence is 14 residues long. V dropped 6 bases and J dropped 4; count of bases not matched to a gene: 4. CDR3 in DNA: TGTGCCAGCAGCTCGACAGGGGGAAATCAGCCCCAGCATTTT. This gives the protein CASSSTGGNQPQHF.